The 9 T cell receptor beta chains in this list originate from one sample, sequenced in a study of CD8 T cells in Susac syndrome. Random hexamers primed reverse transcription of about 0.45 to 1 ug RNA. A single record per CDR3 protein comes from TCRdb applying MiXCR to the immunoSEQ multiplex PCR reads. The profile shows hundreds of thousands of distinct CDR3 sequences, roughly 90% of them singletons. The specimen sequenced was CD8+ T cells from PBMCs. These receptors all come from a human donor with multiple sclerosis.

The V call is TRBV19, the J call TRBJ1-2; D not resolved. The CDR3 runs to 13 residues. Germline CDR1 LNHDA, CDR2 SQIVND (reference sequence). V was trimmed by 6 bases and J by 2 bases, leaving 10 bases between them. CDR3 sequence: CASSPTENYGYTF. CDR3 bases: TGTGCCAGTAGCCCGACCGAGAACTATGGCTACACCTTC. The full variable domain, completed using reference TRBV19 and TRBJ1-2, is DGGITQSPKYLFRKEGQNVTLSCEQNLNHDAMYWYRQDPGQGLRLIYYSQIVNDFQKGDIAEGYSVSREKKESFPLTVTSAQKNPTAFYLCASSPTENYGYTFGSGTRLTVV.

As for this clonotype: Lacking the conserved final phenylalanine or tryptophan, this CDR3 likely reflects a read error. The chain carries TRBV9 and TRBJ1-2; TRBD1 is a possible D gene (6 bases). The CDR3 covers 14 residues. Per germline, CDR1 SGDLS and CDR2 YYNGEE. V lost 4 bases and J 2 bases, leaving 12 bases between the germline ends. The CDR3 loop is CASSQRGENYGYTL. The CDR3 nucleotides are TGTGCCAGCAGCCAGAGGGGGGAGAACTATGGCTACACCCTC.

The rearrangement links TRBV13 to TRBJ2-7; tentative D call: TRBD2 (5 bases). The germline gives CDR1 PRHDT, CDR2 FYEKMQ (reference sequence). This CDR3 region has 15 residues. Trimming removed 0 bases from V and 3 bases from J, with 12 bases in between. The CDR3 here is CASSLGRGINYEQYF. The CDR3 DNA follows: TGTGCCAGCAGCTTAGGCCGGGGTATTAACTACGAGCAGTACTTC.

The chain has TRBV27 and TRBJ2-1; no definite D call. The CDR3 contains 14 residues. Per the germline V gene, CDR1 is MNHEY and CDR2 is SMNVEV (reference sequence). Trimming left V 1 base short and J 5 bases short, with 9 bases between. The CDR3 coding sequence is TGTGCCAGCAGTTTATGGGTGGGGAACAATGAGCAGTTCTTC. Encoded protein: CASSLWVGNNEQFF.

The rearrangement links TRBV24-1 to TRBJ2-7; 14 nucleotides match TRBD2. With V trimmed by 2 bases and J by 2 bases, 7 bases remained unmatched. The germline CDR1 and CDR2 sequences are KGHDR and SFDVKD. There are 18 residues in the CDR3. CDR3 amino acids: CATSDSGLAGESPYEQYF. In DNA, the CDR3 is TGTGCCACCAGTGATTCGGGACTAGCGGGAGAGTCCCCCTACGAGCAGTACTTC.

V is TRBV20-1 and J is TRBJ2-1, with D tentatively TRBD2 (5 bases). Germline V lookup: CDR1 DFQATT, CDR2 SNEGSKA (reference sequence). V dropped 4 bases and J dropped 0 bases, with 13 bases sitting between them. The CDR3 covers 15 residues. CDR3 protein: CSATTRESSYNEQFF. CDR3 bases: TGCAGTGCTACCACTAGAGAGAGCTCCTACAATGAGCAGTTCTTC.

The gene calls are TRBV4-3 and TRBJ2-3; D might be TRBD2 (6 bases). This CDR3 spans 15 amino acids. V was pared by 3 bases and J by 2 bases, with 12 bases between. Germline-derived CDR1 and CDR2 are LGHNA and YSLEER. The CDR3, as DNA: TGCGCCAGCAGCCAGGGACTCAACCCCACAGATACGCAGTATTTT. This translates into CASSQGLNPTDTQYF.

The chain is built from TRBV13 and TRBJ2-7, with TRBD1 matching 9 bases. Germline CDR1 reads PRHDT; CDR2 reads FYEKMQ (reference sequence). J was trimmed by 1 base and V by 8 bases; bases with no gene match: 3. The CDR3 extends over 13 amino acids. CDR3 region: CASSGTGSYEQYF. The CDR3 nucleotides read TGTGCCAGCTCCGGGACAGGGTCCTACGAGCAGTACTTC. Filled out from reference TRBV13 and TRBJ2-7, the complete variable domain reads AAGVIQSPRHLIKEKRETATLKCYPIPRHDTVYWYQQGPGQDPQFLISFYEKMQSDKGSIPDRFSAQQFSDYHSELNMSSLELGDSALYFCASSGTGSYEQYFGPGTRLTVT.

This sequence joins TRBV7-2 and TRBJ2-7; no firm D call. Per germline, CDR1 SGHTA and CDR2 FQGNSA. The CDR3 has 14 residues. Trimming stripped 3 bases from V and 0 bases from J, with 9 bases between. The CDR3 sequence: CASSLSWGSYEQYF. The CDR3 DNA reads as TGTGCCAGCAGCTTGTCGTGGGGCTCCTACGAGCAGTACTTC.